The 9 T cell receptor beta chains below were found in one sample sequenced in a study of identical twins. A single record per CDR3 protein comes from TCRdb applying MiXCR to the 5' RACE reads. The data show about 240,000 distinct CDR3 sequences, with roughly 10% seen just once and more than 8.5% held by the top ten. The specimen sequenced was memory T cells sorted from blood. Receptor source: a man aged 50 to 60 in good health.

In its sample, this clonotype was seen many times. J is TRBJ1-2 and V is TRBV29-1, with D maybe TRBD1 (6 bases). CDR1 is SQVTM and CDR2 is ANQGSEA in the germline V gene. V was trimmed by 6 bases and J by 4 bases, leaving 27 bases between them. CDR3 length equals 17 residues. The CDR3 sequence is CSVRTGGGGSPIYGYTF. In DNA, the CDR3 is TGCAGCGTCCGCACCGGGGGAGGGGGGTCTCCCATCTATGGCTACACCTTC.

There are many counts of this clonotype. CDR3 nucleotide sequence: TGTGCCAGCAGTGGTTACGGCGCGAGCTCCTACGAGCAGTACTTC. This sequence encodes CASSGYGASSYEQYF. The V and J genes are TRBV3-1 and TRBJ2-7, with D hard to call. CDR1 is LGHDT and CDR2 is YNNKEL in the germline V gene (reference sequence). This CDR3 comprises 15 residues. V lost 6 bases to trimming and J lost 0 bases, with 15 bases between them.

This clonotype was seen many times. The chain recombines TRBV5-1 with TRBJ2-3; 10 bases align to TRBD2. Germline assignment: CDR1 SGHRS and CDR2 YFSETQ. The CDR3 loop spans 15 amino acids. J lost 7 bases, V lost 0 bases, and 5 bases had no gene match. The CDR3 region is CASSLDVAGGNTQYF. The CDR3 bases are TGCGCCAGCAGCTTGGATGTAGCGGGAGGAAATACGCAGTATTTT.

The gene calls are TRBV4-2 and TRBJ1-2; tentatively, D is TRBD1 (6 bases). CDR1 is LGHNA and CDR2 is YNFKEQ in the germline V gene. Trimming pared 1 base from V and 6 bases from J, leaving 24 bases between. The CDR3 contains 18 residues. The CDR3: CASSQVRGASMLTDGYTF. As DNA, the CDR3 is TGTGCCAGCAGCCAAGTACGGGGGGCGAGCATGTTAACGGATGGCTACACCTTC.

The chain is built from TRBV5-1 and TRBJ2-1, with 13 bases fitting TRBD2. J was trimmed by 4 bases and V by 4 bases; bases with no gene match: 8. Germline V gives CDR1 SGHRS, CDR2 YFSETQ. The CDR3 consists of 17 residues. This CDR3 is CASSPPRLAGGYNEQFF. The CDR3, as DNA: TGCGCCAGCAGCCCACCCAGACTAGCGGGAGGTTACAATGAGCAGTTCTTC. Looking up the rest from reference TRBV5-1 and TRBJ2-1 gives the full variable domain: KAGVTQTPRYLIKTRGQQVTLSCSPISGHRSVSWYQQTPGQGLQFLFEYFSETQRNKGNFPGRFSGRQFSNSRSEMNVSTLELGDSALYLCASSPPRLAGGYNEQFFGPGTRLTVL.

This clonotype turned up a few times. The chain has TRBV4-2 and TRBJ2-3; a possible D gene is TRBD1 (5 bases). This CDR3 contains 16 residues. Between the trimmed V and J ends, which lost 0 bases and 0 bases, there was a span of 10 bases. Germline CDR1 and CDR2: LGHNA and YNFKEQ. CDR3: CASSQDWGASTDTQYF. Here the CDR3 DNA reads TGTGCCAGCAGCCAAGATTGGGGCGCTAGCACAGATACGCAGTATTTT.

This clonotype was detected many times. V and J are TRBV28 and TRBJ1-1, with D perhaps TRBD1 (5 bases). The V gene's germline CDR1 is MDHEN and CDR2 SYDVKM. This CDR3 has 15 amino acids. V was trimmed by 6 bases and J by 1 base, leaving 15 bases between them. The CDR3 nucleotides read TGTGCCAGCAGCACGGCGGGACTTCCGAACACTGAAGCTTTCTTT. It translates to CASSTAGLPNTEAFF.

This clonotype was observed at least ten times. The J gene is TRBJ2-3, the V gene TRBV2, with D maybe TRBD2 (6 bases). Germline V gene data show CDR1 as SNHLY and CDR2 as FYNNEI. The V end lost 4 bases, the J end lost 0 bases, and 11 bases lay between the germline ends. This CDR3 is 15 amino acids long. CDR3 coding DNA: TGTGCCAGCAGTGTGGCGGGGACTAGCACAGATACGCAGTATTTT. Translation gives CASSVAGTSTDTQYF. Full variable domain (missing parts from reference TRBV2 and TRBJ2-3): EPEVTQTPSHQVTQMGQEVILRCVPISNHLYFYWYRQILGQKVEFLVSFYNNEISEKSEIFDDQFSVERPDGSNFTLKIRSTKLEDSAMYFCASSVAGTSTDTQYFGPGTRLTVL.

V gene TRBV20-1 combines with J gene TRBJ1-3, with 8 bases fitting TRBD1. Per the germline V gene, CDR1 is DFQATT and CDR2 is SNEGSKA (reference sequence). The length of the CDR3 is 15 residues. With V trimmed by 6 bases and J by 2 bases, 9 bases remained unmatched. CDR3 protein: CSARPSGGAGNTIYF. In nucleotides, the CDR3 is TGCAGTGCCCGACCCTCAGGGGGCGCTGGAAACACCATATATTTT.